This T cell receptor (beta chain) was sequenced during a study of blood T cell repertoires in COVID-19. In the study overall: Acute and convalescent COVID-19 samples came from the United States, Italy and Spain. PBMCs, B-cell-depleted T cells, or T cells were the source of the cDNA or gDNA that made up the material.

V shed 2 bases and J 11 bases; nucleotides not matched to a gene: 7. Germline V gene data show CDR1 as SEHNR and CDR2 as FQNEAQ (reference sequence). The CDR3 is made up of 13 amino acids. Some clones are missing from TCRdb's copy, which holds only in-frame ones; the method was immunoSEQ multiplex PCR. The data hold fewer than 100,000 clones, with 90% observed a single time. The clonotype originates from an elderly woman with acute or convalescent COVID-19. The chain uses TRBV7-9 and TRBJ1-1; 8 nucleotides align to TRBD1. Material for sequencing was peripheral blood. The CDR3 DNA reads TGTGCCAGCAGCTTACAGCCAGGGGGCGTCGCTTTCTTT. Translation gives CASSLQPGGVAFF.